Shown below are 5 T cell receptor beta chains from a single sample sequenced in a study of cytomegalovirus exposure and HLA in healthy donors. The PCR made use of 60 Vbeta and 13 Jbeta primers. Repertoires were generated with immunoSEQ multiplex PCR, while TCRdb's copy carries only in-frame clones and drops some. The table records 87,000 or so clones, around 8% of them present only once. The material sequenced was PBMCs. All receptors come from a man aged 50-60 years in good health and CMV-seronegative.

CDR3 nucleotide sequence: TGTGCCAGCAGCTTGCTATGGGGCCAGAACACTGAAGCTTTCTTT. Translating it yields CASSLLWGQNTEAFF. The chain joins TRBV5-6 to TRBJ1-1; weak D call: TRBD1 (5 bases). V lost 1 base and J 1 base, leaving 11 bases between the germline ends. Per germline, CDR1 SGHDT and CDR2 YYEEEE. The CDR3 is 15 amino acids.

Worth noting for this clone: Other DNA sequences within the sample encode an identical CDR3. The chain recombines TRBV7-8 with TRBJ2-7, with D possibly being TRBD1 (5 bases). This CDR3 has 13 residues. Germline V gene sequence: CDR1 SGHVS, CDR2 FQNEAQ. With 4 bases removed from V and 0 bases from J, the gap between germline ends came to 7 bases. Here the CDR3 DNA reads TGTGCCAGCAGCTCAGACAGCTCCTACGAGCAGTACTTC. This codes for CASSSDSSYEQYF.

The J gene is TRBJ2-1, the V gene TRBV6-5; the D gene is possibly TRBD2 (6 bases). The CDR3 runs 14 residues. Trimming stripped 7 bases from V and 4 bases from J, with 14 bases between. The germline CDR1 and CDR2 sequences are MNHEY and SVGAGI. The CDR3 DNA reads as TGTGCCAGCACTCGAGCGGGCGTTTACAATGAGCAGTTCTTC. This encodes CASTRAGVYNEQFF.

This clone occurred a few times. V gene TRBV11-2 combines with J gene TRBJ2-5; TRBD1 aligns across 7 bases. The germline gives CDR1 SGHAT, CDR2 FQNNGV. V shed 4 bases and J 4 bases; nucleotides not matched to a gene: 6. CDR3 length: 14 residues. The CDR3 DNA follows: TGTGCCAGCAGCTGGGACAGTCGGGCAGAGACCCAGTACTTC. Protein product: CASSWDSRAETQYF.

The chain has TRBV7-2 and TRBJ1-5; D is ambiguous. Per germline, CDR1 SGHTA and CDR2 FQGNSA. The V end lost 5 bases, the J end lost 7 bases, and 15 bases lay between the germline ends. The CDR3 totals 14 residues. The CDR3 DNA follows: TGTGCCAGCAGCCCCGGACGAGGGCAACAGCCCCAGCATTTT. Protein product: CASSPGRGQQPQHF.